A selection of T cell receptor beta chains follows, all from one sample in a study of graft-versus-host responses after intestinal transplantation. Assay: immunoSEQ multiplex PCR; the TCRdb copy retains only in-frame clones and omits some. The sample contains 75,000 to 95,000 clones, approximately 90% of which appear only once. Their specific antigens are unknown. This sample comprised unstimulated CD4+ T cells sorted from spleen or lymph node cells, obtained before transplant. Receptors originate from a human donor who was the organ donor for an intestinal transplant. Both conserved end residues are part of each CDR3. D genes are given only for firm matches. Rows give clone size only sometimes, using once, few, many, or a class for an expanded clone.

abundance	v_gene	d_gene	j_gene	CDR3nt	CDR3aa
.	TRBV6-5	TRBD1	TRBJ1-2	TGTGCCAGCAACTCAGGGGGCCTCGCTAACTATGGCTACACCTTC	CASNSGGLANYGYTF
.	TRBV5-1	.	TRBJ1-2	TGCGCCAGCAGCTCGGAGGCCCAGGGGATCTATGGCTACACCTTC	CASSSEAQGIYGYTF
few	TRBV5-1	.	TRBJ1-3	TGCGCCAGCAGCGACAGGTCCAAAGGAAACACCATATATTTT	CASSDRSKGNTIYF
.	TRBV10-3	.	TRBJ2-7	TGTGCCATCAACTCAGGGGTAGAGGACGAGCAGTACTTC	CAINSGVEDEQYF
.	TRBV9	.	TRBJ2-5	TGTGCCAGCAGCGTAGGAGGGCAAGAGACCCAGTACTTC	CASSVGGQETQYF
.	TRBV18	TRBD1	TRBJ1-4	TGTGCCAGCTCACCAAAAACAGGGGGTGAAAAACTGTTTTTT	CASSPKTGGEKLFF
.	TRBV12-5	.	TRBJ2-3	TGTGCTAGTGGCCTCGCGAGGGATACGCAGTATTTT	CASGLARDTQYF
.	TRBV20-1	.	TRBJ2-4	TGCAGTGTGGATGGGAGGAACATTCAGTACTTC	CSVDGRNIQYF
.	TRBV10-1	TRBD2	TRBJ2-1	TGCGCCAGCAGTGAGGGACTAGCGGGCTACTACAATGAGCAGTTCTTC	CASSEGLAGYYNEQFF
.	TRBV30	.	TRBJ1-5	TGTGCCTGGAGTGTTCTGACAGCGGAGGGGAATCAGCCCCAGCATTTT	CAWSVLTAEGNQPQHF
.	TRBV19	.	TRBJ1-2	TGTGCCAGTAGTATCACACAGGATCCCTATGGCTACACCTTC	CASSITQDPYGYTF
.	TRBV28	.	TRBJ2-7	TGTGCCAGCACAATCAGGGGTTACGAGCAGTACTTC	CASTIRGYEQYF
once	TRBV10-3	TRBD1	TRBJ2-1	TGTGCCATCACCTCCGGGACAGGGGGAGGCTACAATGAGCAGTTCTTC	CAITSGTGGGYNEQFF
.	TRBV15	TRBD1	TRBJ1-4	TGTGCCACCGGACAGGGGATGACTAATGAAAAACTGTTTTTT	CATGQGMTNEKLFF
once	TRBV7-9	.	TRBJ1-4	TGTGCCAGCAGCTTGGGTCGGGGGATACACGAAAAACTGTTTTTT	CASSLGRGIHEKLFF
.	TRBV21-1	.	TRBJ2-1	TGTGCCAGCAGCTCGGGAGTTAGTCACAATGAGCAGTTCTTC	CASSSGVSHNEQFF
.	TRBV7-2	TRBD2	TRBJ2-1	TGTGCCAGCAGCTTACTAGCGGGGGGGACCTACAATGAGCAGTTCTTC	CASSLLAGGTYNEQFF
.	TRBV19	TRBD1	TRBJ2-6	TGTGCCAGTAGTACTACCGGGACAGGTGGGGCCAACGTCCTGACTTTC	CASSTTGTGGANVLTF
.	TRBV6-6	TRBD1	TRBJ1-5	TGTGCCAGCAGTTTCCCCCGGGACAGCCAAGATCAGCCCCAGCATTTT	CASSFPRDSQDQPQHF
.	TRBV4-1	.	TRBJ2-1	TGCGCCAGCAGCCAATTATTGGGAGTTGGCAATGAGCAGTTCTTC	CASSQLLGVGNEQFF
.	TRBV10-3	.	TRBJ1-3	TGTGCCATCAGTGAGTCTCTTGAGGGATTTGGAAACACCATATATTTT	CAISESLEGFGNTIYF
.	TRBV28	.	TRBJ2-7	TGTGCCAGCAGAGCTCAGGGTTACCCCTCGGTCGAGCAGTACTTC	CASRAQGYPSVEQYF
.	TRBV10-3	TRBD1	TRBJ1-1	TGTGCCATCAGCAGAGCCCAAACAGGGGCTGAAGCTTTCTTT	CAISRAQTGAEAFF
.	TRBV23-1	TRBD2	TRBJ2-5	TGCGCCAGCAGTCATCCCTCCCCCCTAGCGGGAGAAGAAGAGACCCAGTACTTC	CASSHPSPLAGEEETQYF
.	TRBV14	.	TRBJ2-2	TGTGCCAGCAGCCAAGTACGGAGTGCGGAGCTGTTTTTT	CASSQVRSAELFF
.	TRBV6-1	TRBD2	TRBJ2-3	TGTGCCAGCAGTGAAGCGCTGGCGGGGGACACAGATACGCAGTATTTT	CASSEALAGDTDTQYF
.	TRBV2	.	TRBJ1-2	TGTGCCAGCAGTGAAAGGCGGGATCTCTATGGCTACACCTTC	CASSERRDLYGYTF
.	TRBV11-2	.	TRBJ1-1	TGTGCCAGCAGCTTAAGTATCAGTAACACTGAAGCTTTCTTT	CASSLSISNTEAFF
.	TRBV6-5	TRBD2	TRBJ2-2	TGTGCCAGCAGTCAGCTAGCGGGGTCCCACCGGATGTTTTTT	CASSQLAGSHRMFF
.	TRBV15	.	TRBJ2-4	TGTGCCACCAGCAGCATACGGAGGAACATTCAGTACTTC	CATSSIRRNIQYF
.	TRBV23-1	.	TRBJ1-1	TGCGCCAGCAGCCTGCAGGAACGCGAAAACACTGAAGCTTTCTTT	CASSLQERENTEAFF